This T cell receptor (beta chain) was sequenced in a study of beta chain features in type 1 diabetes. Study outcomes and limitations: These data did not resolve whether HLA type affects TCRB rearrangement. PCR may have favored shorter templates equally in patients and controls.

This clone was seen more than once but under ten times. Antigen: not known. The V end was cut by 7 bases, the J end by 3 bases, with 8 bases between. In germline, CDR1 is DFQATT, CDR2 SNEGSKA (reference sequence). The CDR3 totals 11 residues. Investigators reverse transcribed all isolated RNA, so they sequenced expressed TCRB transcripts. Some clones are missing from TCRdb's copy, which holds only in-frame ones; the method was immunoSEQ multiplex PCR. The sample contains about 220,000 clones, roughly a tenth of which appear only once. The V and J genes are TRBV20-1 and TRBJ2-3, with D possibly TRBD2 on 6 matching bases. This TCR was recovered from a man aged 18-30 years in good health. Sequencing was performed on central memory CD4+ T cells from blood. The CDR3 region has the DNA TGCAGTGGGGGAGGAACAGATACGCAGTATTTT. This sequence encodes CSGGGTDTQYF.